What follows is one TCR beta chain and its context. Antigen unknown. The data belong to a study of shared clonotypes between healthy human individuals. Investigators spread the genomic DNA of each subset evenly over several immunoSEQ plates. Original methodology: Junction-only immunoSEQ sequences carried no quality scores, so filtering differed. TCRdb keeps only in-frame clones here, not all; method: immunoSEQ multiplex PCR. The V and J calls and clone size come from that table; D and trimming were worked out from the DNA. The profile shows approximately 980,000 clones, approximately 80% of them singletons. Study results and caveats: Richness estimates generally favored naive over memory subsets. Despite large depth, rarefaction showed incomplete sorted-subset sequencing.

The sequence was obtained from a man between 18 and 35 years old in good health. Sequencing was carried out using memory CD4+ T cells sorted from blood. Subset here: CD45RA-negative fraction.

The CDR3 loop is CAISDPDRKYEQYF. The CDR3 region has the DNA TGTGCCATCAGTGACCCGGACAGAAAATACGAGCAGTACTTC. V gene TRBV10-3 combines with J gene TRBJ2-7; D might be TRBD1 (6 bases). V gave up 3 bases and J gave up 4 bases, with 13 bases separating them. There are 14 residues in the CDR3. Germline V gene data show CDR1 as ENHRY and CDR2 as SYGVKD.